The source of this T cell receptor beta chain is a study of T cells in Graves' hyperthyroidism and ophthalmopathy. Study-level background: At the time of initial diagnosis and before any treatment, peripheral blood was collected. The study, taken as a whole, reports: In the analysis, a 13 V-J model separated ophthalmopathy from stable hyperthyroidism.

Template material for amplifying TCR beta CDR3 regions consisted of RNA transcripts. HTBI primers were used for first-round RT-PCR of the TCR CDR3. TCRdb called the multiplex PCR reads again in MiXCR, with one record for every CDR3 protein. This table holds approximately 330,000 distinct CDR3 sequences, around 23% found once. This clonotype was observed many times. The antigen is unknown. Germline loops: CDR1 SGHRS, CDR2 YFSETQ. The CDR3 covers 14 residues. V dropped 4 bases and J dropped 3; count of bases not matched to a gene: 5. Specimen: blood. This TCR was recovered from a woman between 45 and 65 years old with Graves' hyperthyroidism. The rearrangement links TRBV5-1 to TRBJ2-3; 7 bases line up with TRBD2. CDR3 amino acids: CASSHSGGTDTQYF. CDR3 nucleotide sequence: TGCGCCAGCAGCCATTCGGGAGGAACAGATACGCAGTATTTT.